Presented here are 28 T cell receptor beta chains from one specimen sequenced in a study of beta chain features in type 1 diabetes (dated by TCRdb to between 2017 and 2018). Library construction relied on the immunoSEQ multiplex PCR assay. The entire amount of isolated RNA was reverse transcribed using the High Capacity cDNA Reverse Transcription Kit, so the sequenced TCRB transcripts were expressed ones. In its TCRdb copy, this immuneACCESS table keeps in-frame sequences only and misses some clones. Where compared with another copy, unresolved V genes explain less than half of these, and the others have no known cause. This sample holds 300,000 to 450,000 clones; around an eighth were observed only once. The ten largest make up 0.015% to 0.02% of the sample. The sequencing input was naive CD4+ T cells from blood. The cell subset or site tag for this specimen amounts to: true naive CD4+ T cells. These receptor sequences come from a man aged 18-30 years in good health.

V gene TRBV7-9 combines with J gene TRBJ2-7; TRBD2 aligns across 14 bases. Trimming took 7 bases from V and 4 from J; bases not matched to a gene: 6. The germline V gene encodes CDR1 SEHNR and CDR2 FQNEAQ (reference sequence). CDR3 length: 15 residues. CDR3 bases: TGTGCCAGCATCGGGACTAGCGGGAGACCGTACGAGCAGTACTTC. Amino acids: CASIGTSGRPYEQYF.

The V and J genes are TRBV15 and TRBJ2-1; no firm D call. CDR3 length: 15 amino acids. Germline CDR1 reads LNHNV; CDR2 reads YYDKDF (reference sequence). Trimming took 0 bases from V and 0 from J, leaving 6 bases between them. CDR3 region: CATSRDQNSYNEQFF. CDR3 sequence (DNA): TGTGCCACCAGCAGAGACCAAAACTCCTACAATGAGCAGTTCTTC.

The genes are TRBV2 and TRBJ2-1, with 9 bases lining up with TRBD2. The length of the CDR3 is 17 residues. Germline V gene data show CDR1 as SNHLY and CDR2 as FYNNEI. Losses at the gene ends were 2 bases for V and 6 bases for J; bases not matched to a gene: 11. CDR3 loop: CASSEKWAGGPLNEQFF. In nucleotides, the CDR3 is TGTGCCAGCAGTGAAAAGTGGGCGGGGGGGCCACTCAATGAGCAGTTCTTC.

The gene calls are TRBV1 and TRBJ2-7; the tabulated D call, TRBD2, remains unverified against the DNA. TRBV1 corresponds to a pseudogene. The CDR3 totals 16 residues. CDR3 bases: TGCACCAGCAGTCCTAATACAGCGGGAGCCTCCTACGAGCAGTACTTC. This encodes CTSSPNTAGASYEQYF.

This sequence joins TRBV19 and TRBJ1-4, with TRBD1 matching 9 bases. Germline V gene sequence: CDR1 LNHDA, CDR2 SQIVND (reference sequence). The CDR3 covers 17 residues. V gave up 4 bases and J gave up 2 bases; unmatched junction bases: 8. CDR3 sequence reads: CASSNRGRWTTNEKLFF. CDR3 bases: TGTGCCAGTAGTAACAGGGGGCGATGGACTACTAATGAAAAACTGTTTTTT. The whole variable domain, remainder taken from reference TRBV19 and TRBJ1-4, is DGGITQSPKYLFRKEGQNVTLSCEQNLNHDAMYWYRQDPGQGLRLIYYSQIVNDFQKGDIAEGYSVSREKKESFPLTVTSAQKNPTAFYLCASSNRGRWTTNEKLFFGSGTQLSVL.

The table lists this clone with a few counts. At the DNA level, this CDR3 is encoded by other sequences in the same sample as well. The V gene is TRBV28, the J gene TRBJ1-5; D ambiguous. The CDR3 has 12 residues. Trimming cost V 2 bases and J 4 bases, with 3 bases left between them. From germline, CDR1 is MDHEN and CDR2 SYDVKM. CDR3: CASSLPNQPQHF. The CDR3 DNA sequence: TGTGCCAGCAGTTTACCTAATCAGCCCCAGCATTTT.

This clone has more than one count but fewer than ten. The chain uses TRBV29-1 and TRBJ2-3, with 8 bases aligning to TRBD2. The CDR3 runs to 13 residues. Trimming cost V 7 bases and J 4 bases; bases outside gene matches: 7. Germline V CDR1 and CDR2: SQVTM, ANQGSEA. CDR3 region: CSAGQRGSDTQYF. The CDR3 DNA reads TGCAGCGCCGGGCAGCGGGGGTCAGATACGCAGTATTTT.

This chain links TRBV27 with TRBJ2-1; tentative D call: TRBD2 (6 bases). V dropped 8 bases and J dropped 1 base, with 12 bases sitting between them. The CDR3 covers 14 residues. Germline-derived CDR1 and CDR2 are MNHEY and SMNVEV (reference sequence). DNA of the CDR3: TGTGCCAGCTCGGGGACTGCGTCCTACAATGAGCAGTTCTTC. This codes for CASSGTASYNEQFF.

The V gene is TRBV4-3, the J gene TRBJ2-2; TRBD1 aligns across 7 bases. From germline, CDR1 is LGHNA and CDR2 YSLEER. The CDR3 is 16 amino acids. V shed 3 bases, J shed 6 bases, and the junction held 10 bases outside the gene matches. CDR3 in DNA: TGCGCCAGCAGCCAGGCAGGGGGAGTCGCCTCCGGGGAGCTGTTTTTT. It specifies CASSQAGGVASGELFF.

This sequence joins TRBV7-3 and TRBJ2-5; D is possibly TRBD1 (5 bases). The ends were cut back, 4 bases at V and 5 bases at J, with 17 bases in the middle. The CDR3 length is 15 residues. Per germline, CDR1 SGHTA and CDR2 FQGTGA. The CDR3: CASSSKYLGPETQYF. The CDR3 bases are TGTGCCAGCAGCTCGAAATACCTGGGGCCCGAGACCCAGTACTTC. Variable domain in full (rest from reference TRBV7-3 and TRBJ2-5): GAGVSQTPSNKVTEKGKYVELRCDPISGHTALYWYRQSLGQGPEFLIYFQGTGAADDSGLPNDRFFAVRPEGSVSTLKIQRTERGDSAVYLCASSSKYLGPETQYFGPGTRLLVL.

The chain employs TRBV29-1 and TRBJ2-1; 9 bases line up with TRBD1. From germline, CDR1 is SQVTM and CDR2 ANQGSEA. CDR3 length equals 13 residues. The trim removed 4 bases at V and 5 bases at J, leaving 3 bases unmatched. The CDR3 DNA sequence: TGCAGCGTTGGACAGGGGGTTAACAATGAGCAGTTCTTC. Translated: CSVGQGVNNEQFF.

This clone occurred many times. The sample contains more than one DNA sequence encoding this CDR3. This sequence joins TRBV30 and TRBJ2-7; D gene uncertain. Trimming pared 0 bases from V and 4 bases from J, leaving 4 bases between. The CDR3 has 11 amino acids. From germline, CDR1 is GTSNPN and CDR2 SVGIG (reference sequence). The CDR3, as DNA: TGTGCCTGGAGTGTACGGTACGAGCAGTACTTC. It is translated as CAWSVRYEQYF. The complete variable domain, with remaining parts taken from reference TRBV30 and TRBJ2-7, reads SQTIHQWPATLVQPVGSPLSLECTVEGTSNPNLYWYRQAAGRGLQLLFYSVGIGQISSEVPQNLSASRPQDRQFILSSKKLLLSDSGFYLCAWSVRYEQYFGPGTRLTVT.

This clone was observed a few times. The chain couples TRBV6-5 to TRBJ2-3, with 11 bases identical to TRBD2. There are 16 residues in the CDR3. From germline, CDR1 is MNHEY and CDR2 SVGAGI. Unmatched junction bases numbered 4, after V lost 4 bases and J lost 1 base. The CDR3 spells CASSLAGGPGTDTQYF. In nucleotides, the CDR3 is TGTGCCAGCAGTTTAGCGGGGGGGCCGGGCACAGATACGCAGTATTTT.

This clone occurred a few times. The chain is built from TRBV30 and TRBJ1-5; possible D gene TRBD1, 6 bases. This CDR3 contains 14 residues. Germline assignment: CDR1 GTSNPN and CDR2 SVGIG (reference sequence). The V gene lost 4 bases and the J gene lost 0 bases, with 10 bases spanning the gap. CDR3: CAWNRDYSNQPQHF. DNA for the CDR3: TGTGCCTGGAACAGGGATTATAGCAATCAGCCCCAGCATTTT.

This chain uses TRBV5-4 with TRBJ1-2, with 7 positions matching TRBD1. V trimming: 0 bases; J trimming: 8 bases; junction bases outside the gene matches: 4. CDR3 length: 13 amino acids. Germline values: CDR1 SGHNT, CDR2 YYREEE (reference sequence). CDR3 amino acids: CASSLETGDGYTF. DNA for the CDR3: TGTGCCAGCAGCTTGGAAACAGGGGACGGCTACACCTTC.

The chain joins TRBV4-2 to TRBJ2-1; 10 bases line up with TRBD1. The CDR3 runs 17 residues. Germline CDR1 LGHNA, CDR2 YNFKEQ. Losses at the gene ends were 2 bases for V and 8 bases for J; bases not matched to a gene: 12. CDR3 sequence: CASSQPTGGYEWHEQFF. CDR3 in DNA: TGTGCCAGCAGCCAACCGACAGGGGGCTATGAGTGGCATGAGCAGTTCTTC.

The rearrangement joins TRBV7-9 to TRBJ1-4, with a possible D match to TRBD1 (5 bases). There are 15 residues in the CDR3. V dropped 2 bases and J dropped 3 bases, with 10 bases sitting between them. CDR1 and CDR2 (germline): SEHNR, FQNEAQ (reference sequence). CDR3: CASSLLGRANEKLFF. The CDR3 DNA is TGTGCCAGCAGCTTATTGGGCAGGGCTAATGAAAAACTGTTTTTT.

The rearrangement joins TRBV29-1 to TRBJ2-5, with 10 bases aligning to TRBD1. The CDR3 extends over 13 amino acids. J lost 5 bases, V lost 6 bases, and 6 bases had no gene match. CDR1 SQVTM and CDR2 ANQGSEA come from the germline V gene. CDR3 region: CSVRQGAVETQYF. The CDR3 nucleotides are TGCAGCGTACGACAGGGGGCCGTGGAGACCCAGTACTTC.

V is TRBV7-9 and J is TRBJ1-6; TRBD1 aligns across 7 bases. This CDR3 spans 16 amino acids. J was trimmed by 6 bases and V by 1 base; bases with no gene match: 6. Germline-derived CDR1 and CDR2 are SEHNR and FQNEAQ (reference sequence). This chain's CDR3 is CASSLEGTDANSPLHF. CDR3 nucleotide sequence: TGTGCCAGCAGCTTAGAGGGGACAGATGCTAATTCACCCCTCCACTTT.

This clone was observed a handful of times. The V gene is TRBV4-1, the J gene TRBJ2-3; D possibly corresponds to TRBD2 (5 bases). The CDR3 runs 16 residues. The V end was cut by 1 base, the J end by 6 bases, with 17 bases between. Germline V gene data show CDR1 as MGHRA and CDR2 as YSYEKL. In DNA form, the CDR3 reads TGCGCCAGCAGCCAAGTAGGGCACGGGGTGAGGGATACGCAGTATTTT. It specifies CASSQVGHGVRDTQYF.

J is TRBJ2-7 and V is TRBV27; D call uncertain. This CDR3 is 13 amino acids long. Germline assignment: CDR1 MNHEY and CDR2 SMNVEV (reference sequence). V lost 7 bases and J 4 bases, leaving 14 bases between the germline ends. The CDR3 DNA is TGTGCCAGCAATCCGGTCGCCGGTTACGAGCAGTACTTC. Translation: CASNPVAGYEQYF.

This clone was detected only a few times. CDR3 DNA sequence: TGCGCCAGCAGCTTGTCCCCAGGGAAGAACACTGAAGCTTTCTTT. It translates to CASSLSPGKNTEAFF. This chain links TRBV5-1 with TRBJ1-1, with D maybe TRBD1 (5 bases). CDR3 length: 15 residues. Germline V CDR1 and CDR2: SGHRS, YFSETQ. V was cut by 1 base and J by 1 base, with 11 bases left in between.

The chain combines TRBV30 with TRBJ1-3, with D hard to call. V was pared by 5 bases and J by 5 bases, with 31 bases between. The V gene's germline CDR1 is GTSNPN and CDR2 SVGIG (reference sequence). This CDR3 region has 19 residues. CDR3 protein: CAWCPYVGQYGISRNTIYF. The CDR3 DNA follows: TGTGCCTGGTGCCCGTATGTGGGTCAGTACGGGATCTCCAGAAACACCATATATTTT.

In its sample, this clone was seen a few times. The chain employs TRBV19 and TRBJ1-5, with TRBD1 as a possible D gene (6 bases). Trimming took 5 bases from V and 1 from J, leaving 12 bases between them. The CDR3 has 15 residues. CDR1 is LNHDA and CDR2 is SQIVND in the germline V gene (reference sequence). The CDR3 bases are TGTGCCAGTAGTGTCACAGGGCCCAGCAATCAGCCCCAGCATTTT. As protein: CASSVTGPSNQPQHF.

This chain joins TRBV5-4 and TRBJ2-7; D might be TRBD1 (5 bases). Trimming pared 4 bases from V and 0 bases from J, leaving 14 bases between. CDR1 and CDR2 from the germline V gene are SGHNT and YYREEE (reference sequence). This CDR3 is built from 15 residues. As DNA, the CDR3 is TGTGCCAGCAGCCCCCCTGGGGCAAGCTCCTACGAGCAGTACTTC. Translation: CASSPPGASSYEQYF.

This clone was seen a handful of times. The rearrangement joins TRBV10-3 to TRBJ2-7; 8 bases align to TRBD2. Looked up from germline, CDR1 is ENHRY and CDR2 is SYGVKD. Trimming cost V 1 base and J 5 bases; bases outside gene matches: 4. This CDR3 spans 14 amino acids. The CDR3 protein is CAISEFNSGNEQYF. Here the CDR3 DNA reads TGTGCCATCAGTGAGTTTAATAGCGGGAACGAGCAGTACTTC.

J is TRBJ1-4 and V is TRBV7-9; the match to TRBD1 covers 9 bases. Germline trimming cut 5 bases from V and 5 bases from J; bases unmatched to any gene: 12. Germline-derived CDR1 and CDR2 are SEHNR and FQNEAQ (reference sequence). This CDR3 comprises 17 residues. The CDR3 DNA sequence: TGTGCCAGCAGCCCATACCCGGGACAGGGCCGCAATGAAAAACTGTTTTTT. It specifies CASSPYPGQGRNEKLFF.

J is TRBJ1-5 and V is TRBV11-2, with unresolved D. The V gene's germline CDR1 is SGHAT and CDR2 FQNNGV. This CDR3 has 13 amino acids. The V end was cut by 5 bases, the J end by 2 bases, with 7 bases between. CDR3 region: CASSPSGNQPQHF. In nucleotides, the CDR3 is TGTGCCAGCAGCCCGAGCGGCAATCAGCCCCAGCATTTT.